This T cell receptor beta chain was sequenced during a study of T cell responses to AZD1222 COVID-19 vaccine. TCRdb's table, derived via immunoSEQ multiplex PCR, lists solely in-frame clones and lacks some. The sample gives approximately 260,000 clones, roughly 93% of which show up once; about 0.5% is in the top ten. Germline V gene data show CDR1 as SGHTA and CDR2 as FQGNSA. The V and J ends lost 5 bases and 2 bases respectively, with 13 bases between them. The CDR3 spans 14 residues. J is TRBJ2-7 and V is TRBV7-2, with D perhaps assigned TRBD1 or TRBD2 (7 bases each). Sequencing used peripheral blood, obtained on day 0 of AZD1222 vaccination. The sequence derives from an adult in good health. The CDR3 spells CASSPGGQPYEQYF. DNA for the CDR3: TGTGCCAGCAGCCCGGGGGGACAGCCCTACGAGCAGTACTTC.